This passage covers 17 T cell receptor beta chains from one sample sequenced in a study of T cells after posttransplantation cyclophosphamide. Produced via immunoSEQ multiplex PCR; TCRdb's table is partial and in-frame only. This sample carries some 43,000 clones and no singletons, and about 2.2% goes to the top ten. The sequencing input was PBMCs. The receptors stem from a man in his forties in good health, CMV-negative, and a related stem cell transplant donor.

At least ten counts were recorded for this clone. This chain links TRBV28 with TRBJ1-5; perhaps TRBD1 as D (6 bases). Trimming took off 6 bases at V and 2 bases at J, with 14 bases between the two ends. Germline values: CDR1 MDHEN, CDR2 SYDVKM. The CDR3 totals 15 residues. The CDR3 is CASRISGGRNQPQHF. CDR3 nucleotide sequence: TGTGCCAGCAGAATCTCCGGGGGGCGCAATCAGCCCCAGCATTTT.

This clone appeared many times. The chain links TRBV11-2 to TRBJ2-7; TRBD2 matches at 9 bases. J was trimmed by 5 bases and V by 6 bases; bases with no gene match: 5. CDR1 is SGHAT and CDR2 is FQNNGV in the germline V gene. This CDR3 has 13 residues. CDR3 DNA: TGTGCCAGCAGGCTAGCGGGACCCCACGAGCAGTACTTC. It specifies CASRLAGPHEQYF.

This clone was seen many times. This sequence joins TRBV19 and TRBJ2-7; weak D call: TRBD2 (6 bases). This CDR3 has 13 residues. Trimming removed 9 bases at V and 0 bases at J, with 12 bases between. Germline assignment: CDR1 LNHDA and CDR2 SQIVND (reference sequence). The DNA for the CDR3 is TGTGCCAGGAGACTAGAGATCTCCTACGAGCAGTACTTC. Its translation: CARRLEISYEQYF. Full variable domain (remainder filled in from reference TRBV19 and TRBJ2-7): DGGITQSPKYLFRKEGQNVTLSCEQNLNHDAMYWYRQDPGQGLRLIYYSQIVNDFQKGDIAEGYSVSREKKESFPLTVTSAQKNPTAFYLCARRLEISYEQYFGPGTRLTVT.

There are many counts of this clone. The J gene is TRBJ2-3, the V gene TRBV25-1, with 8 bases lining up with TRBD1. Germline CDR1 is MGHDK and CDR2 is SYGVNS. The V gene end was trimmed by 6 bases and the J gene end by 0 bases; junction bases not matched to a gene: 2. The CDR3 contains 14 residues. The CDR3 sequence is CASSRDRSTDTQYF. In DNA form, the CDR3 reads TGTGCCAGCAGCCGGGACAGGAGCACAGATACGCAGTATTTT.

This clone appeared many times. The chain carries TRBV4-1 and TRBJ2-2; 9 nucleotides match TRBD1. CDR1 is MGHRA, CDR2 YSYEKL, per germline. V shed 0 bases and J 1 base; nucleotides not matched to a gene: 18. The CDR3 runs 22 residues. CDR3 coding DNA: TGCGCCAGCAGCCAAGATCCAGTATTAGGGACAGGGCTTCTCCAGAACACCGGGGAGCTGTTTTTT. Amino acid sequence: CASSQDPVLGTGLLQNTGELFF.

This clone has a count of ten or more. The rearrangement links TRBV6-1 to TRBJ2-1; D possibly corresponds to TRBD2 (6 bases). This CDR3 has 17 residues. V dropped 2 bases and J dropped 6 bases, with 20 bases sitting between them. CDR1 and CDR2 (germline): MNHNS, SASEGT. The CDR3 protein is CASSEFIGLNWGNEQFF. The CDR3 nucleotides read TGTGCCAGCAGTGAATTTATAGGACTAAATTGGGGCAATGAGCAGTTCTTC.

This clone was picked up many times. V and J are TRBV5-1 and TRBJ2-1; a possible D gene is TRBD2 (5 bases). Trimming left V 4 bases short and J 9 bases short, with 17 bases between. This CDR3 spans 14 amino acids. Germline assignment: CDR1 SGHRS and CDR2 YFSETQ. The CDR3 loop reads CASSPLLESGEQFF. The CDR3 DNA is TGCGCCAGCAGCCCGCTACTAGAATCTGGTGAGCAGTTCTTC.

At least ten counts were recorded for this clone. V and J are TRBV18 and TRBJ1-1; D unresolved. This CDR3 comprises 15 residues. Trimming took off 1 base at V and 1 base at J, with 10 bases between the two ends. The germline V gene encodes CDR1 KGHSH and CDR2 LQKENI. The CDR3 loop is CASSPQGDWNTEAFF. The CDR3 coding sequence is TGTGCCAGCTCACCACAAGGCGACTGGAACACTGAAGCTTTCTTT.

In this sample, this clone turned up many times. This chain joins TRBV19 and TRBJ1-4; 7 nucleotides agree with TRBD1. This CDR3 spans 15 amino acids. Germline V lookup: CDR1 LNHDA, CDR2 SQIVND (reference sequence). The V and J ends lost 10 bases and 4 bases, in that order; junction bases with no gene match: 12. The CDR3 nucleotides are TGTGCCACTTACGGATATGGGACAGATAATGAAAAACTGTTTTTT. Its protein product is CATYGYGTDNEKLFF.

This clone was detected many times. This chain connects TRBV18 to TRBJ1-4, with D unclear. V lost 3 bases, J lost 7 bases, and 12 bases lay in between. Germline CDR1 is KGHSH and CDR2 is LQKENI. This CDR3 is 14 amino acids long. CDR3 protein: CASSPVVTGEKLFF. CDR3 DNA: TGTGCCAGCTCACCGGTGGTTACGGGTGAAAAACTGTTTTTT.

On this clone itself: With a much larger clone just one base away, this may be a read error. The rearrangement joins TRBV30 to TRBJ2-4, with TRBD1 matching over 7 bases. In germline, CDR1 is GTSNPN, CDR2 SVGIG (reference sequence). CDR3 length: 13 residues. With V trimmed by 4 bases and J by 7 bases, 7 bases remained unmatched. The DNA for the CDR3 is TGTGCCTGGAAGGGGGCATTCAAGAACATTCAGTACTTC. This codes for CAWKGAFKNIQYF.

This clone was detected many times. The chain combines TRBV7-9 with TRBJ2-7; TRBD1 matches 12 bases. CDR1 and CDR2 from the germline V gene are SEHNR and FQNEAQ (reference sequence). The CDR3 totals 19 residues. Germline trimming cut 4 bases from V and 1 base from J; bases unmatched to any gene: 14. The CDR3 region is CASSSWGDRGPSLSYEQYF. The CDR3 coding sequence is TGTGCCAGCAGCTCCTGGGGGGACAGGGGGCCTAGCCTATCCTACGAGCAGTACTTC. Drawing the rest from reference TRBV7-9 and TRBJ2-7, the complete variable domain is DTGVSQNPRHKITKRGQNVTFRCDPISEHNRLYWYRQTLGQGPEFLTYFQNEAQLEKSRLLSDRFSAERPKGSFSTLEIQRTEQGDSAMYLCASSSWGDRGPSLSYEQYFGPGTRLTVT.

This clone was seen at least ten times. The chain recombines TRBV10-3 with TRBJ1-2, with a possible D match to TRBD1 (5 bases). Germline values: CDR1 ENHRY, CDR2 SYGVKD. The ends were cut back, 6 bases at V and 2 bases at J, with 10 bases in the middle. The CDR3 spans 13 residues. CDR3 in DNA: TGTGCCATCAGAGACAGCACGAACTATGGCTACACCTTC. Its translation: CAIRDSTNYGYTF.

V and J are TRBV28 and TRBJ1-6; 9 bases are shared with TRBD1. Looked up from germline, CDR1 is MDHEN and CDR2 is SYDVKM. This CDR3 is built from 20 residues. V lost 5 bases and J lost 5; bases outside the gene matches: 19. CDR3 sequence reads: CASSTSLLWDRDQDNSPLHF. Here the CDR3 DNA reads TGTGCCAGCAGTACAAGCCTACTATGGGACAGGGATCAGGATAATTCACCCCTCCACTTT.

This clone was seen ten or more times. CDR3 bases: TGTGCCAGCAGTGGGTCGCCGGGTAACACCGGGGAGCTGTTTTTT. Protein sequence: CASSGSPGNTGELFF. The chain recombines TRBV25-1 with TRBJ2-2, with D unclear. Germline V gene sequence: CDR1 MGHDK, CDR2 SYGVNS. The CDR3 is made up of 15 amino acids. V shed 4 bases and J shed 2 bases, with 11 bases lying between them.

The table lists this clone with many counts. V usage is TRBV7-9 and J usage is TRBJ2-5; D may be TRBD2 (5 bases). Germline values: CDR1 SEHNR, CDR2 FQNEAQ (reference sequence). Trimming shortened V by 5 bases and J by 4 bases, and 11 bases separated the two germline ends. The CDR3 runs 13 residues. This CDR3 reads CASSKNGIETQYF. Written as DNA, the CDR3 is TGTGCCAGCAGCAAGAACGGGATAGAGACCCAGTACTTC. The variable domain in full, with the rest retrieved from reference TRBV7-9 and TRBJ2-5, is DTGVSQNPRHKITKRGQNVTFRCDPISEHNRLYWYRQTLGQGPEFLTYFQNEAQLEKSRLLSDRFSAERPKGSFSTLEIQRTEQGDSAMYLCASSKNGIETQYFGPGTRLLVL.

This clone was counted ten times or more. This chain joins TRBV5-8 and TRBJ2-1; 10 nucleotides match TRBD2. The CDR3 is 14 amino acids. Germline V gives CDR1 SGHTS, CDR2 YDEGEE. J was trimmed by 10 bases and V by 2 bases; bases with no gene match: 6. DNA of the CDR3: TGTGCCAGCAGCTTCATAGCGGGAGGTTCGGAGCAGTTCTTC. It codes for CASSFIAGGSEQFF.